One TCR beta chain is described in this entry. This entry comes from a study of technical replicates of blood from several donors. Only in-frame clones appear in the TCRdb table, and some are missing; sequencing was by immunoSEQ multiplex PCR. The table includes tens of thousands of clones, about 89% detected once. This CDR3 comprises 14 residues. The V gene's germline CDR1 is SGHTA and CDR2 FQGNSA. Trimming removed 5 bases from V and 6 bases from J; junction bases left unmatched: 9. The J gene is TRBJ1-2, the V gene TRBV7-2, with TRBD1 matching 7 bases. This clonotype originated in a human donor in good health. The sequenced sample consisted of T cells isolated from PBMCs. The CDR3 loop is CASSPSTGNHGYTF. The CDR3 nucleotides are TGTGCCAGCAGCCCATCGACAGGGAATCATGGCTACACCTTC.